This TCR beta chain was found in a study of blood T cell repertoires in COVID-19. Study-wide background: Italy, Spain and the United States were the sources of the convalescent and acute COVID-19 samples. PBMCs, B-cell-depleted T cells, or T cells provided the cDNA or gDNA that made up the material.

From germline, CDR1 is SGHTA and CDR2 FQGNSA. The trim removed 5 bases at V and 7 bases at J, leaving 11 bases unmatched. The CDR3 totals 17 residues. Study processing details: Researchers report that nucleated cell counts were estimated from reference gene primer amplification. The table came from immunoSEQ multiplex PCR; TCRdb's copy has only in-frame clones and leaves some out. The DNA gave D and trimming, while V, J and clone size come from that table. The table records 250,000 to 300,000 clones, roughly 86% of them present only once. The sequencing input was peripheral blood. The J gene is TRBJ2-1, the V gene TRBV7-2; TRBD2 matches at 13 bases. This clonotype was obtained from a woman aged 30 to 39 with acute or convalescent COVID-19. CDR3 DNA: TGTGCCAGCAGCCCTAGGACTAGCGGGAGACTGGTTAATGAGCAGTTCTTC. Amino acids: CASSPRTSGRLVNEQFF.